The 28 T cell receptor beta chains presented below share a single source sample, sequenced in a study of neoadjuvant anti-PD-1 for oral cavity cancer. The method was immunoSEQ multiplex PCR; TCRdb's version includes in-frame clones alone and lacks a portion of them. The sample lists about 68,000 clones, approximately 84% occurring once. Noted time point: after neoadjuvant nivolumab, at surgical resection. Sequencing used PBMCs, obtained after nivolumab (anti-PD-1) treatment. These receptors came from a person aged 35-79 years with oral cavity squamous cell carcinoma.

The chain combines TRBV27 with TRBJ1-5; D is undetermined. The CDR3 has 12 residues. V dropped 4 bases and J dropped 9 bases, with 10 bases sitting between them. Germline lookup yields CDR1 MNHEY and CDR2 SMNVEV (reference sequence). For the CDR3, the DNA is TGTGCCAGCAGTTGGCGCGACGGGCCCCAGCATTTT. Encoded protein: CASSWRDGPQHF.

The chain uses TRBV29-1 and TRBJ1-1, with D unresolved. Germline CDR1 and CDR2: SQVTM and ANQGSEA. The CDR3 contains 13 residues. V was shortened by 4 bases and J by 1 base, with 10 bases between the two germline ends. The DNA of the CDR3 is TGCAGCGTTGGTTACCAGAAGAACACTGAAGCTTTCTTT. Protein product: CSVGYQKNTEAFF.

This chain uses TRBV5-5 with TRBJ1-1; D remains ambiguous. This CDR3 has 14 residues. The V gene lost 0 bases and the J gene lost 0 bases, with 6 bases spanning the gap. The germline V gene has CDR1 SGHKS and CDR2 YYEKEE (reference sequence). In DNA, the CDR3 is TGTGCCAGCAGCTTGGGGACTCTGAACACTGAAGCTTTCTTT. It encodes CASSLGTLNTEAFF. The variable domain in full, with the rest retrieved from reference TRBV5-5 and TRBJ1-1, is DAGVTQSPTHLIKTRGQQVTLRCSPISGHKSVSWYQQVLGQGPQFIFQYYEKEERGRGNFPDRFSARQFPNYSSELNVNALLLGDSALYLCASSLGTLNTEAFFGQGTRLTVV.

The chain is built from TRBV15 and TRBJ2-1, with TRBD2 identical over 12 bases. Per germline, CDR1 LNHNV and CDR2 YYDKDF (reference sequence). This CDR3 region has 16 residues. Germline trimming cut 4 bases from V and 7 bases from J; bases unmatched to any gene: 8. In DNA, the CDR3 is TGTGCCACCAGCACCGCTCTAGCGGGAGGGCAGAATGAGCAGTTCTTC. Amino acid sequence: CATSTALAGGQNEQFF.

The chain employs TRBV19 and TRBJ1-3; D unclear. V was pared by 3 bases and J by 0 bases, with 6 bases between. CDR1 is LNHDA, CDR2 SQIVND, per germline (reference sequence). This CDR3 has 14 amino acids. CDR3 region: CASSMTHSGNTIYF. The DNA of the CDR3 is TGTGCCAGTAGTATGACACACTCTGGAAACACCATATATTTT.

The rearrangement uses TRBV27 and TRBJ2-7, with unresolved D. Germline CDR1 MNHEY, CDR2 SMNVEV (reference sequence). The CDR3 runs to 15 residues. Trimming took 8 bases from V and 5 from J, leaving 22 bases between them. Here the CDR3 DNA reads TGTGCCAGCTCTCCGGCAGGATGGGGTAGAAACGAGCAGTACTTC. Its translation is CASSPAGWGRNEQYF.

This sequence joins TRBV28 and TRBJ2-2; D may be TRBD2 (6 bases). This CDR3 has 15 residues. Germline lookup yields CDR1 MDHEN and CDR2 SYDVKM. V was trimmed by 7 bases and J by 4 bases, leaving 16 bases between them. The CDR3 DNA follows: TGTGCCAGCAAGGTCGGGGACTGGAGCACCGGGGAGCTGTTTTTT. This codes for CASKVGDWSTGELFF.

The genes are TRBV30 and TRBJ2-2; 7 bases are shared with TRBD2. The CDR3 is 17 amino acids. V shed 2 bases, J shed 5 bases, and the junction held 14 bases outside the gene matches. In germline, CDR1 is GTSNPN, CDR2 SVGIG (reference sequence). The CDR3, as DNA: TGTGCCTGGAGTTCCGGGACTACCATACTCCCTACCGGGGAGCTGTTTTTT. Translated, it gives CAWSSGTTILPTGELFF.

The chain combines TRBV29-1 with TRBJ2-1, with 7 bases lining up with TRBD1. V lost 8 bases, J lost 3 bases, and 7 bases stayed unmatched. The CDR3 is made up of 13 amino acids. Germline V gene lookup returns CDR1 SQVTM and CDR2 ANQGSEA. The CDR3 sequence: CSFGQAGYNEQFF. The CDR3 bases are TGCAGCTTCGGACAGGCGGGCTACAATGAGCAGTTCTTC.

This chain connects TRBV6-1 to TRBJ1-2, with D tentatively TRBD1 (5 bases). Germline CDR1 reads MNHNS; CDR2 reads SASEGT. Deletions cut 4 bases from V and 1 base from J, with 10 bases between. This CDR3 comprises 14 residues. CDR3 in DNA: TGTGCCAGCAGTGGGAGACAGATTAACTATGGCTACACCTTC. Translation gives CASSGRQINYGYTF.

The chain joins TRBV11-3 to TRBJ2-1, with unresolved D. The CDR3 runs 14 residues. CDR1 is SGHNT, CDR2 YENEEA, per germline. The V end lost 3 bases, the J end lost 0 bases, and 6 bases lay between the germline ends. The CDR3 sequence is CASSLAGSYNEQFF. The DNA for the CDR3 is TGTGCCAGCAGCTTGGCTGGCTCCTACAATGAGCAGTTCTTC.

The count of this clone is one. This chain uses TRBV30 with TRBJ2-4; the D call may be TRBD1 or TRBD2 (5 bases each). Trimming left V 2 bases short and J 0 bases short, with 8 bases between. The germline CDR1 and CDR2 sequences are GTSNPN and SVGIG (reference sequence). This CDR3 contains 14 residues. The CDR3 DNA follows: TGTGCCTGGAGTTCCGGGACAGCCAAAAACATTCAGTACTTC. It codes for CAWSSGTAKNIQYF.

The genes are TRBV19 and TRBJ2-2; D not certain. The germline CDR1 and CDR2 sequences are LNHDA and SQIVND (reference sequence). This CDR3 is built from 13 residues. V dropped 5 bases and J dropped 6 bases, with 10 bases sitting between them. The CDR3 reads CASSSLSSGELFF. CDR3 sequence (DNA): TGTGCCAGTAGTTCCCTGTCCTCCGGGGAGCTGTTTTTT. Full variable domain (rest looked up from reference TRBV19 and TRBJ2-2): DGGITQSPKYLFRKEGQNVTLSCEQNLNHDAMYWYRQDPGQGLRLIYYSQIVNDFQKGDIAEGYSVSREKKESFPLTVTSAQKNPTAFYLCASSSLSSGELFFGEGSRLTVL.

This clone showed up just a few times. The chain recombines TRBV6-1 with TRBJ1-2; TRBD1 might be the D (5 bases). V was shortened by 5 bases and J by 8 bases, with 12 bases between the two germline ends. The V gene's germline CDR1 is MNHNS and CDR2 SASEGT. This CDR3 spans 12 amino acids. The CDR3 sequence: CASSLQAVGYTF. The CDR3 DNA reads as TGTGCCAGCAGTCTACAGGCTGTCGGCTACACCTTC.

The chain uses TRBV2 and TRBJ2-7; possibly TRBD2 for D (5 bases). This CDR3 region has 14 residues. V lost 11 bases and J lost 0, with 17 bases in between. Per the germline V gene, CDR1 is SNHLY and CDR2 is FYNNEI. The CDR3 loop is CALARLAASYEQYF. CDR3 nucleotides: TGTGCCCTAGCAAGGTTGGCAGCCTCCTACGAGCAGTACTTC.

The genes are TRBV7-3 and TRBJ2-3; 8 nucleotides align to TRBD2. Trimming at V came to 0 bases and at J to 4 bases, leaving 3 bases not matched to a gene. This CDR3 contains 15 residues. Germline V gene sequence: CDR1 SGHTA, CDR2 FQGTGA. This chain's CDR3 is CASSLTPGGPDTQYF. In DNA form, the CDR3 reads TGTGCCAGCAGCTTAACCCCGGGGGGGCCAGATACGCAGTATTTT. Together with reference TRBV7-3 and TRBJ2-3, the CDR3 gives the full variable domain: GAGVSQTPSNKVTEKGKYVELRCDPISGHTALYWYRQSLGQGPEFLIYFQGTGAADDSGLPNDRFFAVRPEGSVSTLKIQRTERGDSAVYLCASSLTPGGPDTQYFGPGTRLTVL.

The chain recombines TRBV19 with TRBJ1-5, with TRBD1 matching over 9 bases. Germline V gene data show CDR1 as LNHDA and CDR2 as SQIVND (reference sequence). After removal of 6 bases from V and 7 bases from J, the junction contained 7 bases not matched to a gene. This CDR3 contains 14 residues. CDR3 amino acids: CASRSGTGKQPQHF. CDR3 in DNA: TGTGCCAGTAGGTCCGGGACAGGGAAACAGCCCCAGCATTTT.

V is TRBV6-1 and J is TRBJ1-1, with D perhaps TRBD1 (5 bases). Germline CDR1 and CDR2: MNHNS and SASEGT. This CDR3 spans 14 amino acids. V lost 6 bases and J 0 bases, leaving 11 bases between the germline ends. In DNA form, the CDR3 reads TGTGCCAGCAGAGGGGCAGCCATGAACACTGAAGCTTTCTTT. As protein: CASRGAAMNTEAFF.

The chain combines TRBV6-1 with TRBJ2-2; D is unclear. Germline V gives CDR1 MNHNS, CDR2 SASEGT. The CDR3 is 13 amino acids. Trimming shortened V by 2 bases and J by 6 bases, and 7 bases separated the two germline ends. The CDR3 DNA is TGTGCCAGCAGTGAAATGGTGTCCGGGGAGCTGTTTTTT. It is translated as CASSEMVSGELFF.

The table lists this clone with a count of one. The chain recombines TRBV9 with TRBJ2-7; D possibly corresponds to TRBD2 (5 bases). V was pared by 4 bases and J by 10 bases, with 15 bases between. The CDR3 is 12 residues long. The V gene's germline CDR1 is SGDLS and CDR2 YYNGEE. The CDR3 spells CASSIEGGFQYF. DNA for the CDR3: TGTGCCAGCAGCATCGAGGGTGGGTTTCAGTACTTC. Drawing the rest from reference TRBV9 and TRBJ2-7, the complete variable domain is DSGVTQTPKHLITATGQRVTLRCSPRSGDLSVYWYQQSLDQGLQFLIQYYNGEERAKGNILERFSAQQFPDLHSELNLSSLELGDSALYFCASSIEGGFQYFGPGTRLTVT.

This chain uses TRBV21-1 with TRBJ1-5. TRBV21-1 is reported as a pseudogene. This CDR3 is built from 17 residues. In DNA form, the CDR3 reads TGTGCCAGCAGCAATGGGGTTGGGGGTCCGGGGAGGCAGCCCCAGCATTTT. Protein product: CASSNGVGGPGRQPQHF.

The chain employs TRBV30 and TRBJ1-2; tentatively, D is TRBD1 (5 bases). V lost 0 bases and J lost 3, with 14 bases in between. Germline assignment: CDR1 GTSNPN and CDR2 SVGIG (reference sequence). The CDR3 has 15 residues. The CDR3 DNA sequence: TGTGCCTGGAGTGTACTGGGCAGGGTCGACTATGGCTACACCTTC. Translating it yields CAWSVLGRVDYGYTF.

The table lists this clone with a count of one. The chain recombines TRBV21-1 with TRBJ2-1. TRBV21-1 is labeled a pseudogene. The CDR3 is made up of 16 amino acids. This CDR3 is CASSKPDSRGANEQFF. The CDR3 DNA reads as TGTGCCAGCAGCAAACCTGACTCACGAGGGGCCAATGAGCAGTTCTTC.

The chain joins TRBV27 to TRBJ2-7; D is undetermined. V lost 4 bases to trimming and J lost 2 bases, with 9 bases between them. Germline V lookup: CDR1 MNHEY, CDR2 SMNVEV (reference sequence). The length of the CDR3 is 13 residues. This chain's CDR3 is CASSSLPAYEQYF. The CDR3, as DNA: TGTGCCAGCAGTTCCCTCCCCGCCTACGAGCAGTACTTC.

This chain connects TRBV29-1 to TRBJ2-7, with D perhaps TRBD2 (7 bases). The CDR3 sequence is 14 residues long. Germline V gene sequence: CDR1 SQVTM, CDR2 ANQGSEA. V dropped 1 base and J dropped 5 bases, with 15 bases sitting between them. The CDR3 region is CSVEVLGGQDEQYF. The CDR3 DNA sequence: TGCAGCGTTGAAGTCCTGGGGGGGCAGGACGAGCAGTACTTC.

The V call is TRBV7-3, the J call TRBJ2-3; TRBD2 is a possible D gene (5 bases). CDR1 is SGHTA and CDR2 is FQGTGA in the germline V gene. The CDR3 is 13 amino acids. V was pared by 4 bases and J by 2 bases, with 7 bases between. CDR3 sequence: CASSSGYTDTQYF. Here the CDR3 DNA reads TGTGCCAGCAGCTCGGGGTACACAGATACGCAGTATTTT. The complete variable domain, with remaining parts taken from reference TRBV7-3 and TRBJ2-3, reads GAGVSQTPSNKVTEKGKYVELRCDPISGHTALYWYRQSLGQGPEFLIYFQGTGAADDSGLPNDRFFAVRPEGSVSTLKIQRTERGDSAVYLCASSSGYTDTQYFGPGTRLTVL.

The genes are TRBV5-1 and TRBJ2-3; TRBD2 matches at 11 bases. V lost 2 bases and J lost 0; bases outside the gene matches: 8. In germline, CDR1 is SGHRS, CDR2 YFSETQ. The CDR3 consists of 18 residues. As DNA, the CDR3 is TGCGCCAGCAGCTTACCCGGGACTAGCGGATTTAGCACAGATACGCAGTATTTT. Translating it yields CASSLPGTSGFSTDTQYF.

This chain uses TRBV6-1 with TRBJ2-5, with a weak D call TRBD1 (6 bases). Trimming pared 4 bases from V and 2 bases from J, leaving 11 bases between. Per the germline V gene, CDR1 is MNHNS and CDR2 is SASEGT. The CDR3 is 14 residues long. The CDR3 protein is CASSVRTAQETQYF. The DNA of the CDR3 is TGTGCCAGCAGTGTCAGGACAGCTCAAGAGACCCAGTACTTC.